This T cell receptor beta chain was observed in a study of T cells in Graves' hyperthyroidism and ophthalmopathy. Notes on the study in general: Researchers found most expanded thyroid clonotypes above 0.001 in blood as well. Ophthalmopathy and stable hyperthyroidism were told apart by a 13 V-J model.

This CDR3 has 13 amino acids. Trimming took off 3 bases at V and 1 base at J, with 6 bases between the two ends. Germline-derived CDR1 and CDR2 are KGHSH and LQKENI. RNA transcripts gave rise to amplified TCR beta CDR3 regions. In the first-round RT-PCR of the TCR CDR3, the HTBI primer set was used. TCRdb redid the calling of the multiplex PCR reads with MiXCR, one entry per CDR3 protein. This sample has 500,000 to 650,000 distinct CDR3 sequences, with less than 15% found just once. This clonotype has at least ten counts. Its antigen is undetermined. This sequence originates from a middle-aged woman with Graves' hyperthyroidism. The gene calls are TRBV18 and TRBJ1-1; no definite D call. Material: blood. This CDR3 reads CASSPPRNTEAFF. The CDR3 nucleotides are TGTGCCAGCTCACCCCCCAGGAACACTGAAGCTTTCTTT.